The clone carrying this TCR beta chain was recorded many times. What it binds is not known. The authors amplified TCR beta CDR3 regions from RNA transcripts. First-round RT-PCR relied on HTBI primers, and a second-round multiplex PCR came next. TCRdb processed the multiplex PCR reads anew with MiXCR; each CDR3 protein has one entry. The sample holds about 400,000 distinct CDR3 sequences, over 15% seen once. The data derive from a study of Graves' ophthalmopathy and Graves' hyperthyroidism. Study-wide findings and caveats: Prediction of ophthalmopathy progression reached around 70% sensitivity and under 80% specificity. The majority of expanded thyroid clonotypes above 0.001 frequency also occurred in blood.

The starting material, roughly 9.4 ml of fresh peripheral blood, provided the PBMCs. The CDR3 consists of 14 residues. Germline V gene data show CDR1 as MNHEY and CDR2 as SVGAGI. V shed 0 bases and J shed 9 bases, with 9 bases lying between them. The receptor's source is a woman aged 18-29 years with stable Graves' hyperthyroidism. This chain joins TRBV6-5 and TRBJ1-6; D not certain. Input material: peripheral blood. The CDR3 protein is CASSYSTFASPLHF. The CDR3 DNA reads TGTGCCAGCAGTTACTCGACCTTTGCTTCACCCCTCCACTTT.